This T cell receptor (beta chain) originates from a study of Graves' ophthalmopathy and Graves' hyperthyroidism. The study, taken as a whole, reports: Ophthalmopathy cases were distinguished from stable hyperthyroidism by a 13-signature model, reaching roughly 90% sensitivity and 65% to 83% specificity.

Note on this clonotype: Its antigen remains unidentified.

V lost 5 bases, J lost 7 bases, and 12 bases lay in between. This CDR3 is 13 amino acids long. CDR1 and CDR2 from the germline V gene are DFQATT and SNEGSKA (reference sequence). RNA transcripts provided the template for amplifying TCR beta CDR3 regions. HTBI-primed RT-PCR formed the first round, and a multiplex PCR formed the second. TCRdb processed the multiplex PCR reads anew with MiXCR; each CDR3 protein has one entry. The repertoire includes hundreds of thousands of distinct CDR3 sequences, about two fifths of them detected once, and 3.3% sits in the top ten. The sequenced sample was peripheral blood. The source of this sequence is an adult man with Graves' ophthalmopathy. V and J are TRBV20-1 and TRBJ1-6; possible D gene TRBD1, 5 bases. The CDR3 DNA reads as TGCAGTGCTCAGGCAGGGCCAAATTCACCCCTCCACTTT. It codes for CSAQAGPNSPLHF.